Reported below is one T cell receptor (beta chain). These data originate in a study of T cell changes during pregnancy in multiple sclerosis. The protocol was immunoSEQ multiplex PCR, while the TCRdb copy is restricted to in-frame clones and leaves out a portion. The sample has about 110,000 clones; under 95% are singletons. J was trimmed by 5 bases and V by 5 bases; bases with no gene match: 11. The CDR3 contains 16 residues. The V gene's germline CDR1 is SGHVS and CDR2 FQNEAQ. V and J are TRBV7-8 and TRBJ1-1; TRBD1 matches at 10 bases. Material: peripheral blood, obtained before pregnancy. This TCR was recovered from a female donor with multiple sclerosis, enrolled in a pregnancy study. CDR3 protein: CASSPRTGGRRTEAFF. As DNA, the CDR3 is TGTGCCAGCAGCCCACGGACAGGGGGTAGAAGGACTGAAGCTTTCTTT. Complete variable domain (other parts from reference TRBV7-8 and TRBJ1-1): GAGVSQSPRYKVAKRGQDVALRCDPISGHVSLFWYQQALGQGPEFLTYFQNEAQLDKSGLPSDRFFAERPEGSVSTLKIQRTQQEDSAVYLCASSPRTGGRRTEAFFGQGTRLTVV.